The 7 T cell receptor beta chains reported below all come from one sample, sequenced in a study of control samples from healthy donors and cancer patients. TCRdb's table, derived via immunoSEQ multiplex PCR, lists solely in-frame clones and lacks some. The data contain fewer than 200,000 clones, 85% to 90% of them singletons. What was sequenced was blood. Every receptor here comes from a woman aged 30 to 39 in good health.

The genes are TRBV6-5 and TRBJ2-2; D not certain. CDR3 length equals 12 residues. Deletions cut 4 bases from V and 6 bases from J, with 6 bases between. Germline values: CDR1 MNHEY, CDR2 SVGAGI. In nucleotides, the CDR3 is TGTGCCAGCAGTTGGAAACCCGGGGAGCTGTTTTTT. This encodes CASSWKPGELFF.

The chain combines TRBV7-9 with TRBJ2-3, with TRBD2 as a possible D gene (6 bases). Per germline, CDR1 SEHNR and CDR2 FQNEAQ (reference sequence). The CDR3 runs 15 residues. The V gene lost 2 bases and the J gene lost 5 bases, with 14 bases spanning the gap. Here the CDR3 reads CASSLLGGTQDTQYF. As DNA, the CDR3 is TGTGCCAGCAGCTTATTAGGCGGGACTCAAGATACGCAGTATTTT.

The CDR3 DNA reads as TGCAGTGTACAGTCTTCGGAGACCCAGTACTTC. Its protein product is CSVQSSETQYF. The chain employs TRBV20-1 and TRBJ2-5; D not resolved. The germline CDR1 and CDR2 sequences are DFQATT and SNEGSKA (reference sequence). V was cut by 7 bases and J by 5 bases, with 11 bases left in between. The CDR3 runs 11 residues.

This clone was seen just once. J is TRBJ2-2 and V is TRBV24-1; TRBD1 matches at 8 bases. The junction had 7 bases not matched to a gene; V was cut back by 8 bases and J by 3 bases. Germline CDR1 reads KGHDR; CDR2 reads SFDVKD. This CDR3 has 15 amino acids. The CDR3: CATICETGDTGELFF. CDR3 DNA sequence: TGTGCCACCATTTGCGAGACAGGGGACACCGGGGAGCTGTTTTTT.

The rearrangement joins TRBV28 to TRBJ1-2, with 8 bases lining up with TRBD1. With V trimmed by 2 bases and J by 4 bases, 0 bases remained unmatched. Germline values: CDR1 MDHEN, CDR2 SYDVKM. The CDR3 totals 13 residues. The DNA for the CDR3 is TGTGCCAGCAGTTTACAGGGGGCCTATGGCTACACCTTC. The encoded protein is CASSLQGAYGYTF.

In this sample, this clone turned up a few times. The chain links TRBV3-1 (or the pseudogene TRBV3-2) to TRBJ1-2; TRBD1 might be the D (6 bases). The CDR3 has 13 residues. The V end lost 2 bases, the J end lost 5 bases, and 9 bases lay between the germline ends. CDR1 LGHDT and CDR2 YNNKEL come from the germline V gene (reference sequence). CDR3 residues: CASSQRGGYGYTF. DNA for the CDR3: TGTGCCAGCAGCCAAAGGGGGGGTTATGGCTACACCTTC.

This clone was detected a few times. The chain recombines TRBV6-1 with TRBJ2-4; the D is unclear. The germline V and J ends were trimmed by 3 bases and 2 bases, with 5 bases remaining between them. Germline values: CDR1 MNHNS, CDR2 SASEGT. There are 13 residues in the CDR3. CDR3 sequence reads: CASSDSSKNIQYF. CDR3 DNA sequence: TGTGCCAGCAGTGACAGTTCCAAAAACATTCAGTACTTC.